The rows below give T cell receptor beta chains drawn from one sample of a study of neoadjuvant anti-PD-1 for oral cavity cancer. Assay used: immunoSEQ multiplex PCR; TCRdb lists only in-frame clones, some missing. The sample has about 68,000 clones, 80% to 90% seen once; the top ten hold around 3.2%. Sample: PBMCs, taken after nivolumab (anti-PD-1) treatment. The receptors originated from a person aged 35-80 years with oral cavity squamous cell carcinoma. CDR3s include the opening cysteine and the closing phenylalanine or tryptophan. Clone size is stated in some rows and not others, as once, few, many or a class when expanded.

CAWTSGLYGYTF	-	TRBV30
CASSPPGQVTEAFF	-	TRBV5-1
CASSLRGTGGGEQYF	-	TRBV2
CASSPSVGEYEQYF	few	TRBV5-4
CASSDPGESADTQYF	-	TRBV2
CASSLGNRGREQYF	-	TRBV27
CASSIVGQNTEAFF	-	TRBV19
CSARVGYEQYF	-	TRBV20-1
CASSFEGRYGYTF	once	TRBV27
CSVATGIQETQYF	-	TRBV29-1
CASSAGTSLNEQFF	-	TRBV19
CASSLNGGTVNEQFF	-	TRBV5-5
CAWSVPWRGASGANVLTF	-	TRBV30
CASSTQGGRQPQHF	-	TRBV19
CSVAGTAGGYTF	-	TRBV29-1
CASRVSRANTGELFF	-	TRBV6-5
CASSSSTDTQYF	-	TRBV7-3
CAISDYSSGNTIYF	-	TRBV10-3
CASSDLAGVPGGANEQFF	-	TRBV25-1
CASRRTGNTEAFF	-	TRBV6-1
CASSILEGAGKLFF	-	TRBV11-2
CASARPGGVWETQYF	-	TRBV7-6
CASSLFSGRRWNEQFF	-	TRBV7-2
CASSQAGDGLGADTQYF	once	TRBV4-2
CASSIGTGAEAYEQYF	-	TRBV19
CASSPESNQPQHF	-	TRBV6-1
CASSFQGGGGNTIYF	-	TRBV6-5
CASSVEGTSGGRDSYNEQFF	-	TRBV9